Following are 21 T cell receptor beta chains from one sample sequenced in a study of blood T cell repertoires in COVID-19. This table comes from immunoSEQ multiplex PCR, and its TCRdb copy is limited to in-frame clones, with some not included. The data show fewer than 150,000 clones, 87% seen once. Sequences were obtained from peripheral blood. The receptors were sampled from a human donor in a cohort sampled during active COVID-19.

The chain couples TRBV6-2 or TRBV6-3 to TRBJ2-3; a possible D gene is TRBD2 (6 bases). The ends were cut back, 6 bases at V and 5 bases at J, with 30 bases in the middle. The V gene's germline CDR1 is MNHEY and CDR2 SVGEGT. The CDR3 is 19 amino acids. CDR3 nucleotides: TGTGCCAGCAGCCACGAGGGCAGGCCGGGACTCAGACAGCGAGATACGCAGTATTTT. This encodes CASSHEGRPGLRQRDTQYF.

In this sample, this clone turned up once. This chain connects TRBV28 to TRBJ2-6; D is ambiguous. CDR1 is MDHEN, CDR2 SYDVKM, per germline. V was cut by 3 bases and J by 4 bases, with 10 bases left in between. This CDR3 region has 15 residues. The CDR3 reads CASSFSGYGANVLTF. CDR3 DNA sequence: TGTGCCAGCAGTTTCTCGGGTTACGGGGCCAACGTCCTGACTTTC. Complete variable domain (other parts from reference TRBV28 and TRBJ2-6): DVKVTQSSRYLVKRTGEKVFLECVQDMDHENMFWYRQDPGLGLRLIYFSYDVKMKEKGDIPEGYSVSREKKERFSLILESASTNQTSMYLCASSFSGYGANVLTFGAGSRLTVL.

The chain uses TRBV7-9 and TRBJ2-1, with 12 bases identical to TRBD2. This CDR3 is built from 15 residues. In germline, CDR1 is SEHNR, CDR2 FQNEAQ (reference sequence). Unmatched junction bases numbered 6, after V lost 5 bases and J lost 7 bases. CDR3 loop: CASSKTSGRRNEQFF. Here the CDR3 DNA reads TGTGCCAGCAGCAAAACTAGCGGGAGGAGGAATGAGCAGTTCTTC.

V usage is TRBV15 and J usage is TRBJ1-1, with TRBD1 matching 10 bases. The CDR3 sequence is 15 residues long. V lost 0 bases to trimming and J lost 3 bases; unmatched junction nucleotides: 1. Germline V gives CDR1 LNHNV, CDR2 YYDKDF (reference sequence). The CDR3 spells CATSRDGTGDTEAFF. CDR3 DNA: TGTGCCACCAGCAGAGATGGGACAGGGGACACTGAAGCTTTCTTT. Full variable domain (outside the CDR3, taken from reference TRBV15 and TRBJ1-1): DAMVIQNPRYQVTQFGKPVTLSCSQTLNHNVMYWYQQKSSQAPKLLFHYYDKDFNNEADTPDNFQSRRPNTSFCFLDIRSPGLGDTAMYLCATSRDGTGDTEAFFGQGTRLTVV.

The J gene is TRBJ2-1, the V gene TRBV5-5; 14 nucleotides line up with TRBD2. The V gene end was trimmed by 1 base and the J gene end by 8 bases; junction bases not matched to a gene: 5. The CDR3 consists of 16 residues. Germline assignment: CDR1 SGHKS and CDR2 YYEKEE (reference sequence). The CDR3 DNA sequence: TGTGCCAGCAGCTTGCGGACTAGCGGGGGGCGGGATGAGCAGTTCTTC. This codes for CASSLRTSGGRDEQFF.

The chain's CDR3 is CASTNSQGNTEAFF. CDR3 DNA: TGCGCCAGCACCAACTCGCAGGGGAACACTGAAGCTTTCTTT. The gene calls are TRBV5-1 and TRBJ1-1, with a weak D call TRBD1 (5 bases). Germline V gene lookup returns CDR1 SGHRS and CDR2 YFSETQ. Trimming pared 6 bases from V and 1 base from J, leaving 13 bases between. The CDR3 is made up of 14 amino acids.

This clone appeared a few times. This chain uses TRBV7-6 with TRBJ2-1, with 9 positions matching TRBD1. This CDR3 is 18 amino acids long. Trimming removed 5 bases from V and 2 bases from J; junction bases left unmatched: 13. The germline gives CDR1 SGHVS, CDR2 FNYEAQ. CDR3 nucleotides: TGTGCCAGCAGCCGAACAGGGGGCTATTTTGATCCCTACAATGAGCAGTTCTTC. Translating it yields CASSRTGGYFDPYNEQFF.

This rearrangement joins TRBV3-1 (or the pseudogene TRBV3-2) to TRBJ1-1; no clear D gene. Germline CDR1 is LGHDT and CDR2 is YNNKEL (reference sequence). The CDR3 sequence is 16 residues long. Trimming shortened V by 0 bases and J by 3 bases, and 14 bases separated the two germline ends. The CDR3 nucleotides read TGTGCCAGCAGCCAAGATCGTCGCAGGTCGGACACTGAAGCTTTCTTT. Encoded protein: CASSQDRRRSDTEAFF.

V usage is TRBV4-1 and J usage is TRBJ1-1, with TRBD1 matching over 7 bases. V lost 1 base to trimming and J lost 1 base; unmatched junction nucleotides: 9. Germline V lookup: CDR1 MGHRA, CDR2 YSYEKL. The CDR3 runs 17 residues. The CDR3 here is CASSQGQGGYKNTEAFF. CDR3 DNA sequence: TGCGCCAGCAGCCAAGGCCAAGGGGGCTACAAGAACACTGAAGCTTTCTTT.

The rearrangement joins TRBV7-3 to TRBJ1-1; no firm D call. Looked up from germline, CDR1 is SGHTA and CDR2 is FQGTGA. The CDR3 contains 13 residues. The V gene lost 3 bases and the J gene lost 5 bases, with 10 bases spanning the gap. The chain's CDR3 is CASSLGGPTEAFF. Here the CDR3 DNA reads TGTGCCAGCAGCTTGGGTGGGCCGACTGAAGCTTTCTTT.

This sequence joins TRBV7-8 and TRBJ2-3, with a possible D match to TRBD2 (6 bases). Germline assignment: CDR1 SGHVS and CDR2 FQNEAQ. The CDR3 is 17 residues long. Trimming took 0 bases from V and 4 from J, leaving 17 bases between them. The CDR3 reads CASSLAFETGAADTQYF. For the CDR3, the DNA is TGTGCCAGCAGCTTAGCGTTCGAAACGGGAGCTGCAGATACGCAGTATTTT.

The chain joins TRBV11-2 to TRBJ2-2, with D tentatively TRBD1 (6 bases). Germline CDR1 is SGHAT and CDR2 is FQNNGV. The ends were cut back, 5 bases at V and 3 bases at J, with 10 bases in the middle. The CDR3 is made up of 14 amino acids. The CDR3 region is CASSPRTDTGELFF. CDR3 coding DNA: TGTGCCAGCAGCCCCAGGACAGACACCGGGGAGCTGTTTTTT.

The J gene is TRBJ2-1, the V gene TRBV6-4; 11 bases are shared with TRBD2. Germline V gives CDR1 MRHNA, CDR2 SNTAGT. With V trimmed by 4 bases and J by 8 bases, 10 bases remained unmatched. The CDR3 runs to 16 residues. The CDR3, as DNA: TGTGCCAGCAGTGGCCTAACTAGCGGGGGAACGGATGAGCAGTTCTTC. It translates to CASSGLTSGGTDEQFF.

This chain links TRBV10-3 with TRBJ2-3; 7 bases are a match to TRBD1. The CDR3 runs to 15 residues. The ends lost 7 bases at V and 3 bases at J; junction bases unmatched: 10. Germline CDR1 is ENHRY and CDR2 is SYGVKD. The CDR3 DNA sequence: TGTGCCATCACCCCAGGACAGGCCTGGACAGATACGCAGTATTTT. The encoded protein is CAITPGQAWTDTQYF.

The rearrangement links TRBV10-2 to TRBJ1-3; 7 positions agree with TRBD1. Germline CDR1 WSHSY, CDR2 SAAADI. CDR3 length: 14 amino acids. Trimming removed 8 bases from V and 3 bases from J; junction bases left unmatched: 7. The CDR3 is CASARGLDGNTIYF. In DNA form, the CDR3 reads TGCGCCAGCGCGAGGGGGCTGGATGGAAACACCATATATTTT.

This clone has just one count. The V call is TRBV3-1 (or the pseudogene TRBV3-2), the J call TRBJ2-1, with 11 bases that match TRBD2. CDR3 size: 14 residues. Trimming took 0 bases from V and 10 from J; bases not matched to a gene: 2. Germline V gene sequence: CDR1 LGHDT, CDR2 YNNKEL (reference sequence). In nucleotides, the CDR3 is TGTGCCAGCAGCCAAGAACTAGCGGGAGCAGAGCAGTTCTTC. It translates to CASSQELAGAEQFF.

This clone was found once. The chain employs TRBV19 and TRBJ1-3; no reliable D call. The CDR3 sequence is 15 residues long. Germline V CDR1 and CDR2: LNHDA, SQIVND (reference sequence). Trimming removed 3 bases at V and 0 bases at J, with 9 bases between. This CDR3 is CASSIEDYSGNTIYF. The CDR3 coding sequence is TGTGCCAGTAGTATCGAGGATTACTCTGGAAACACCATATATTTT. Using reference TRBV19 and TRBJ1-3 for the parts outside the CDR3, the full variable domain is DGGITQSPKYLFRKEGQNVTLSCEQNLNHDAMYWYRQDPGQGLRLIYYSQIVNDFQKGDIAEGYSVSREKKESFPLTVTSAQKNPTAFYLCASSIEDYSGNTIYFGEGSWLTVV.

V usage is TRBV19 and J usage is TRBJ2-2, with 7 bases fitting TRBD2. Per germline, CDR1 LNHDA and CDR2 SQIVND (reference sequence). The junction had 6 bases not matched to a gene; V was cut back by 7 bases and J by 4 bases. The CDR3 length is 14 residues. CDR3 in DNA: TGTGCCAGTACCGCTAGCGGCCGCACCGGGGAGCTGTTTTTT. Its protein is CASTASGRTGELFF. Combining the CDR3 with reference TRBV19 and TRBJ2-2 gives the whole variable domain DGGITQSPKYLFRKEGQNVTLSCEQNLNHDAMYWYRQDPGQGLRLIYYSQIVNDFQKGDIAEGYSVSREKKESFPLTVTSAQKNPTAFYLCASTASGRTGELFFGEGSRLTVL.

The chain combines TRBV4-1 with TRBJ2-3; D possibly corresponds to TRBD1 (8 bases). V lost 3 bases, J lost 6 bases, and 22 bases lay in between. Germline V gene data show CDR1 as MGHRA and CDR2 as YSYEKL. This CDR3 is 17 amino acids long. CDR3 nucleotides: TGCGCCAGCAGCCACGACGGACAGGGAGGGGTTGAGGATACGCAGTATTTT. Its protein product is CASSHDGQGGVEDTQYF.

This chain links TRBV7-9 with TRBJ2-5, with a tentative D call TRBD2 (6 bases). V lost 2 bases, J lost 4 bases, and 8 bases lay in between. CDR3 length: 13 amino acids. Germline assignment: CDR1 SEHNR and CDR2 FQNEAQ (reference sequence). For the CDR3, the DNA is TGTGCCAGCAGCTTAAACGGGGGAGAGACCCAGTACTTC. Its translation is CASSLNGGETQYF.

The V and J genes are TRBV3-1 (or the pseudogene TRBV3-2) and TRBJ1-2; D is possibly TRBD1 (6 bases). The CDR3 has 18 amino acids. Trimming took off 2 bases at V and 2 bases at J, with 21 bases between the two ends. Germline assignment: CDR1 LGHDT and CDR2 YNNKEL (reference sequence). CDR3 in amino acids: CASSQIKGSQGRNYGYTF. As DNA, the CDR3 is TGTGCCAGCAGCCAAATAAAAGGTTCTCAGGGGAGAAACTATGGCTACACCTTC.